Sequencing of this TCR beta chain was carried out in a study of T-cell reconstitution after alpha-beta-depleted transplantation in children. A TCRbeta library incorporating unique molecular identifiers was prepared. TCRdb analysed the PCR reads with MiXCR anew, one entry per CDR3 protein. The sample has 350,000 to 450,000 distinct CDR3 sequences, about 14% seen once. This clonotype was seen at least ten times. Germline V lookup: CDR1 GTSNPN, CDR2 SVGIG (reference sequence). Deletions cut 0 bases from V and 5 bases from J, with 7 bases between. The CDR3 is made up of 12 amino acids. J is TRBJ2-5 and V is TRBV30; no definite D call. The sequence came from a human donor who donated a stem cell graft to a child with Fanconi anemia. The input for sequencing was PBMCs, taken from the stem cell graft. The CDR3 region has the DNA TGTGCCTGGAGTGTCGTAGGGGAGACCCAGTACTTC. Translation gives CAWSVVGETQYF.